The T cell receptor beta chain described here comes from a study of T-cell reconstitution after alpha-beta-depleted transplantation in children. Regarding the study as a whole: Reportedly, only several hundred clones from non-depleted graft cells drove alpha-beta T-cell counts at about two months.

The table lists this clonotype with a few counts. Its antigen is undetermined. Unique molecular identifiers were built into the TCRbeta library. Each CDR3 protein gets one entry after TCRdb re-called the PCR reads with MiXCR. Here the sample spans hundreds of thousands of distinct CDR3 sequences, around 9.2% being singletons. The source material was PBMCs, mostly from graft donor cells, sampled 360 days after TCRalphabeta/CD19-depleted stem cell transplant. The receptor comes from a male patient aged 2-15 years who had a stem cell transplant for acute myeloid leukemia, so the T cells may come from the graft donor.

CDR3 region: CASSRPTSTGEETQYF. The DNA for the CDR3 is TGTGCCAGCAGTCGCCCGACTAGCACGGGGGAAGAGACCCAGTACTTC. The genes are TRBV6-2 or TRBV6-3 and TRBJ2-5; TRBD2 agrees at 7 bases. The length of the CDR3 is 16 residues. V was clipped by 5 bases and J by 3 bases; unmatched bases: 12. Germline values: CDR1 MNHEY, CDR2 SVGEGT.